This T cell receptor (beta chain) was documented in a study of blood T cells in healthy people across ages. Study results and caveats: Conclusively comparing naive with antigen-experienced cells was impossible with unsorted PBMCs. Roughly linear age-related decline in beta diversity appeared, significant by age approximately 40.

Through a sample-barcoded 5' primer and a J-beta primer mix, a second PCR was run for 7 to 11 cycles. Each sample provided no less than 2.5 million CDR3-containing paired-end reads. Each CDR3 protein is one row after TCRdb ran MiXCR on the 5' RACE reads. The sample comprises around 670,000 distinct CDR3 sequences, less than 35% of which are singletons, and approximately 14% rests with the top ten. To note about this clonotype: What it recognizes is unknown.

Trimming took 10 bases from V and 4 from J, leaving 18 bases between them. The germline gives CDR1 MNHNY, CDR2 SVGAGI (reference sequence). The CDR3 loop spans 14 amino acids. Researchers collected 9.5 to 10 milliliters of peripheral blood from every single donor. The sample comprised blood. The TCR sequence derives from a woman of 80 years or more in good health. The chain links TRBV6-6 to TRBJ2-3, with D perhaps TRBD2 (6 bases). The CDR3: CATTQRAQADTQYF. The CDR3 DNA is TGTGCCACGACCCAGCGGGCCCAGGCAGATACGCAGTATTTT.